This T cell receptor beta chain is drawn from a study of T cell responses to AZD1222 COVID-19 vaccine. The study's findings and limits: Nearly half of the spike-specific TCRs reportedly recognize variant regions that carry no mutations.

The CDR3 is made up of 14 amino acids. V was trimmed by 2 bases and J by 4 bases, leaving 11 bases between them. CDR1 is KGHSH and CDR2 is LQKENI in the germline V gene. Clones were sequenced by immunoSEQ multiplex PCR, and TCRdb holds only the in-frame ones, with some missing. This table has 150,000 or so clones, around 90% appearing once. As concerns this clone: Its antigen remains unidentified.

The chain recombines TRBV18 with TRBJ1-2; D possibly corresponds to TRBD1 (5 bases). This receptor was taken from an adult in good health. The input for sequencing was peripheral blood, taken on day 0 of AZD1222 vaccination. This CDR3 is CASSPGALGYGYTF. CDR3 bases: TGTGCCAGCTCACCAGGGGCCCTAGGCTATGGCTACACCTTC.